This TCR beta chain was documented in a study of blood T cell repertoires in COVID-19 (dated by TCRdb to 2020 to 2022). For context, the study as a whole: The collaborator samples originated in the United States, Italy and Spain and spanned the acute and convalescent phases of COVID-19. The prospective study material was composed of cDNA or gDNA derived from T cells, B-cell-depleted T cells, or PBMCs. Subjects who had been exposed to COVID-19, were actively infected with it, or had recovered from it provided the deeply sampled blood TCRbeta repertoires that made up the dataset. A freely available public database, intended as a resource for researchers studying the immune response to SARS-CoV-2, is where the repertoires were released. The samples were drawn from the first 160 participants of the ongoing ImmuneRACE study and from 1,254 subjects provided by 6 global collaborators. Nearly every sample came with metadata listing a de-identified subject ID, COVID-19 status, age in years and sex. Where HLA class I and class II types were available, the types were taken from metadata supplied by the sample provider, not from assay-based typing.

Participants in the prospective study were enrolled through a virtual design, were aged roughly 18 to 90 years, and lived in roughly 25 United States geographic areas. Cohort assignment in the prospective study relied on participant-reported clinical history from a screening survey and a study questionnaire. Exposed participants had been in contact, within 2 weeks of entering the study, with a person who had a PCR-confirmed or clinician-diagnosed case of COVID-19. In the prospective study, mobile phlebotomists collected whole blood, serum and a nasopharyngeal or oropharyngeal swab from each participant. Participants in the prospective study had the option to provide additional blood draws and questionnaires over a 2-month period. Blood samples from the prospective study were shipped frozen or at room temperature prior to DNA extraction. Points the paper makes about the study in general: The amount of clinical and demographic metadata varied by source and participant and was provided uncurated.

As regards this clone: Its antigen remains unidentified. Base-call qualities are not available, and no considerably larger clone is one nucleotide away.

TCRbeta CDR3 regions were amplified from genomic DNA by means of the immunoSEQ Assay, a bias-controlled multiplex PCR. Processing in the source paper ran as follows. The number of nucleated cells in each sample was estimated by amplification of reference gene primers within the assay. To quantify the absolute abundance of each unique TCRbeta CDR3 rearrangement, sequence reads were collapsed and filtered. For each sample, productive Simpson clonality was calculated as the square root of Simpson's diversity index over productive rearrangements. What TCRdb holds here is the immuneACCESS table cut down to in-frame rearrangements. Part of the clones is not present; checked against another copy, under half of the missing clones reflect an unresolved V gene, and the others are unexplained. That table is the source of V, J and clone size, and D and trimming were worked out from the DNA. The sample records under 200,000 clones, over 80% of which are singletons. Of the sample, more than 3% is held by the ten largest clones.

V and J lose 4 bases and 4 bases, and a span of 6 bases separates them. From the cysteine up to the phenylalanine, the CDR3 has a length of 12 residues. The CDR3 DNA has 36 bases and is translated from base 1. The germline V gene (reference sequence) gives CDR1 as SGHNT and CDR2 as YYREEE. The specimen was PBMCs or T cells enriched from blood (not recorded which). The chain is made from TRBV5-4 and TRBJ1-3, with the D gene not clear enough to name. The TCR was taken from a woman under 40 who had been exposed to COVID-19. The CDR3 protein sequence reads: CASSLDGNTIYF. The sequenced DNA: TGTGCCAGCAGCCTAGACGGAAACACCATATATTTT.